Listed below are T cell receptor beta chains from one sample, sequenced in a study of T cells in Graves' hyperthyroidism and ophthalmopathy. A single record per CDR3 protein comes from TCRdb applying MiXCR to the multiplex PCR reads. The sample lists approximately 590,000 distinct CDR3 sequences, more than 45% occurring once. The sample taken for sequencing was peripheral blood or thyroid tissue (not recorded which). These receptor sequences come from a woman younger than 30 with Graves' hyperthyroidism. CDR3s include the opening cysteine and the closing phenylalanine or tryptophan. D genes are given only for firm matches. Expanded clones get a size class; other rows say once, few or many, or leave the size out.

d_call: .; clone_size: .; v_call: TRBV29-1; j_call: TRBJ1-2; cdr3_aa: CSSHEGPGYTF; cdr3_nt: TGCAGCAGCCATGAGGGGCCTGGCTACACCTTC
d_call: TRBD2; clone_size: few; v_call: TRBV6-1; j_call: TRBJ2-5; cdr3_aa: CASSFGTSGRETQYF; cdr3_nt: TGTGCCAGCAGTTTCGGGACTAGCGGGAGGGAGACCCAGTACTTC
d_call: TRBD1; clone_size: .; v_call: TRBV4-3; j_call: TRBJ1-3; cdr3_aa: CASSQDWTGIYF; cdr3_nt: TGCGCCAGCAGCCAAGATTGGACAGGGATATATTTT
d_call: .; clone_size: few; v_call: TRBV25-1; j_call: TRBJ1-4; cdr3_aa: CASSGHRNEKLFF; cdr3_nt: TGTGCCAGCTCGGGACATCGTAATGAAAAACTGTTTTTT
d_call: .; clone_size: many; v_call: TRBV7-3; j_call: TRBJ2-7; cdr3_aa: CASSLTGDSTYEQYF; cdr3_nt: TGTGCCAGCAGCTTAACCGGGGACTCCACCTACGAGCAGTACTTC
d_call: .; clone_size: .; v_call: TRBV7-9; j_call: TRBJ2-7; cdr3_aa: CASSQESRQTYEQYF; cdr3_nt: TGCGCCAGCAGCCAAGAATCTCGGCAGACCTACGAGCAGTACTTC
d_call: TRBD2; clone_size: .; v_call: TRBV20-1; j_call: TRBJ2-7; cdr3_aa: CSAGLAASYEQYF; cdr3_nt: TGCAGTGCCGGACTAGCGGCCTCCTACGAGCAGTACTTC
d_call: .; clone_size: .; v_call: TRBV10-3; j_call: TRBJ1-1; cdr3_aa: CAISESGLSEAFF; cdr3_nt: TGTGCCATCAGTGAGTCAGGGTTGAGTGAAGCTTTCTTT
d_call: .; clone_size: few; v_call: TRBV7-9; j_call: TRBJ2-7; cdr3_aa: CASSQPRSSYEQYF; cdr3_nt: TGCGCCAGCAGCCAACCGAGGAGCTCCTACGAGCAGTACTTC
d_call: .; clone_size: .; v_call: TRBV20-1; j_call: TRBJ2-7; cdr3_aa: CSARASKRDEQYF; cdr3_nt: TGCAGTGCTAGAGCCTCTAAGAGGGACGAGCAGTACTTC
d_call: TRBD1; clone_size: .; v_call: TRBV20-1; j_call: TRBJ1-1; cdr3_aa: CSARRQGLEGTEAFF; cdr3_nt: TGCAGTGCTAGAAGACAGGGATTAGAAGGCACTGAAGCTTTCTTT
d_call: TRBD1; clone_size: many; v_call: TRBV2; j_call: TRBJ1-2; cdr3_aa: CASTERTGHGYTF; cdr3_nt: TGTGCCAGCACCGAAAGGACAGGGCATGGCTACACCTTC
d_call: TRBD1; clone_size: .; v_call: TRBV6-5; j_call: TRBJ1-1; cdr3_aa: CASSERARTGRNTEAFF; cdr3_nt: TGTGCCAGCAGTGAAAGGGCTAGGACAGGGAGGAACACTGAAGCTTTCTTT
d_call: TRBD1; clone_size: many; v_call: TRBV29-1; j_call: TRBJ1-5; cdr3_aa: CSVGQGAGQPQHF; cdr3_nt: TGCAGCGTCGGACAGGGGGCCGGTCAGCCCCAGCATTTT
d_call: .; clone_size: many; v_call: TRBV2; j_call: TRBJ1-4; cdr3_aa: CASSDWVEKLFF; cdr3_nt: TGTGCCAGCAGTGACTGGGTTGAAAAACTGTTTTTT
d_call: .; clone_size: .; v_call: TRBV7-8; j_call: TRBJ2-2; cdr3_aa: CASSPSGTGSGELFF; cdr3_nt: TGTGCCAGCAGTCCTAGCGGGACAGGGAGCGGGGAGCTGTTTTTT
d_call: .; clone_size: .; v_call: TRBV7-9; j_call: TRBJ2-5; cdr3_aa: CASSYAARKQETQYF; cdr3_nt: TGTGCCAGCAGCTACGCGGCGAGGAAACAAGAGACCCAGTACTTC
d_call: TRBD1; clone_size: few; v_call: TRBV12-3/TRBV12-4; j_call: TRBJ2-5; cdr3_aa: CASSSPTRRQGETQYF; cdr3_nt: TGTGCCAGCAGTTCCCCCACCCGCCGACAGGGAGAGACCCAGTACTTC
d_call: TRBD1; clone_size: .; v_call: TRBV9; j_call: TRBJ1-5; cdr3_aa: CASSQETGSNQPQHF; cdr3_nt: TGCGCCAGCAGCCAAGAGACAGGGAGCAATCAGCCCCAGCATTTT
d_call: .; clone_size: .; v_call: TRBV10-3; j_call: TRBJ1-1; cdr3_aa: CAISEEWPANTEAFF; cdr3_nt: TGTGCCATCAGTGAGGAGTGGCCAGCGAACACTGAAGCTTTCTTT
d_call: TRBD2; clone_size: .; v_call: TRBV20-1; j_call: TRBJ2-7; cdr3_aa: CSAYSGRDYEQYF; cdr3_nt: TGCAGTGCGTATAGCGGGAGGGACTACGAGCAGTACTTC
d_call: .; clone_size: .; v_call: TRBV20-1; j_call: TRBJ2-7; cdr3_aa: CSARAKQDSYEQYF; cdr3_nt: TGCAGTGCTAGGGCAAAACAGGACTCCTACGAGCAGTACTTC
d_call: .; clone_size: .; v_call: TRBV12-3/TRBV12-4; j_call: TRBJ1-3; cdr3_aa: CASSLGASYSGNTIYF; cdr3_nt: TGTGCCAGCAGTTTAGGGGCCAGCTACTCTGGAAACACCATATATTTT
d_call: .; clone_size: few; v_call: TRBV9; j_call: TRBJ2-2; cdr3_aa: CASSVVGLKDGELFF; cdr3_nt: TGTGCCAGCAGCGTAGTGGGGTTAAAGGACGGGGAGCTGTTTTTT
d_call: .; clone_size: many; v_call: TRBV29-1; j_call: TRBJ2-5; cdr3_aa: CSVQQGRETQYF; cdr3_nt: TGCAGCGTGCAACAGGGCCGGGAGACCCAGTACTTC
d_call: TRBD2; clone_size: .; v_call: TRBV7-6; j_call: TRBJ2-7; cdr3_aa: CASSSGRGTTYEQYF; cdr3_nt: TGTGCCAGCAGCTCTGGGAGGGGAACGACCTACGAGCAGTACTTC
d_call: .; clone_size: .; v_call: TRBV7-7; j_call: TRBJ1-5; cdr3_aa: CASTLGVNQPQHF; cdr3_nt: TGTGCTAGCACCCTAGGAGTCAATCAGCCCCAGCATTTT
d_call: .; clone_size: .; v_call: TRBV10-3; j_call: TRBJ1-6; cdr3_aa: CASSLDKSRATLHF; cdr3_nt: TGTGCCAGCAGCCTAGACAAATCAAGAGCAACCCTCCACTTT
d_call: TRBD1; clone_size: .; v_call: TRBV7-8; j_call: TRBJ2-5; cdr3_aa: CAGRQGPGETQYF; cdr3_nt: TGTGCCGGAAGACAGGGTCCCGGGGAGACCCAGTACTTC
d_call: .; clone_size: once; v_call: TRBV29-1; j_call: TRBJ2-1; cdr3_aa: CSVDFANEQFF; cdr3_nt: TGCAGCGTTGACTTTGCCAATGAGCAGTTCTTC
d_call: .; clone_size: .; v_call: TRBV7-9; j_call: TRBJ2-7; cdr3_aa: CASSGGEYEQYF; cdr3_nt: TGCGCCAGCTCCGGAGGGGAATACGAGCAGTACTTC
d_call: .; clone_size: .; v_call: TRBV7-9; j_call: TRBJ2-3; cdr3_aa: CASSLAGAGDTQYF; cdr3_nt: TGTGCCAGCAGCTTAGCCGGGGCTGGAGATACGCAGTATTTT
d_call: TRBD2; clone_size: .; v_call: TRBV7-9; j_call: TRBJ2-7; cdr3_aa: CASSLPSSGRAFHEQYF; cdr3_nt: TGTGCCAGCAGCTTACCCTCTAGCGGGAGGGCCTTCCACGAGCAGTACTTC
d_call: TRBD2; clone_size: .; v_call: TRBV7-2; j_call: TRBJ2-5; cdr3_aa: CASSQGGSGRETQYF; cdr3_nt: TGTGCCAGCAGCCAAGGTGGTAGCGGGAGAGAGACCCAGTACTTC
d_call: .; clone_size: .; v_call: TRBV24-1; j_call: TRBJ1-1; cdr3_aa: CATSDFPGGAFF; cdr3_nt: TGTGCCACCAGTGATTTTCCGGGAGGAGCTTTCTTT
d_call: .; clone_size: .; v_call: TRBV5-1; j_call: TRBJ1-2; cdr3_aa: CASSWGEYGYTF; cdr3_nt: TGCGCCAGCAGCTGGGGGGAGTATGGCTACACCTTC
d_call: .; clone_size: many; v_call: TRBV7-9; j_call: TRBJ1-6; cdr3_aa: CASSAGLGRGNSPLHF; cdr3_nt: TGTGCCAGCAGCGCCGGTTTGGGAAGGGGAAATTCACCCCTCCACTTT
d_call: .; clone_size: few; v_call: TRBV15; j_call: TRBJ1-1; cdr3_aa: CATSRVGRGAKDTEAFF; cdr3_nt: TGTGCCACCAGCAGAGTGGGTAGGGGGGCTAAGGACACTGAAGCTTTCTTT
d_call: .; clone_size: .; v_call: TRBV7-3; j_call: TRBJ2-2; cdr3_aa: CASSGDTGVTGELFF; cdr3_nt: TGTGCCAGCAGCGGGGACACCGGGGTCACCGGGGAGCTGTTTTTT
d_call: .; clone_size: .; v_call: TRBV7-3; j_call: TRBJ2-7; cdr3_aa: CASSLWAGAENEQYF; cdr3_nt: TGTGCCAGCAGCTTATGGGCAGGGGCCGAGAATGAGCAGTACTTC
d_call: TRBD1; clone_size: .; v_call: TRBV6-6; j_call: TRBJ1-2; cdr3_aa: CASRPTGGAGYGHTF; cdr3_nt: TGTGCCAGCAGGCCAACAGGGGGCGCGGGCTATGGCCACACCTTC
d_call: TRBD1; clone_size: .; v_call: TRBV7-3; j_call: TRBJ1-5; cdr3_aa: CASSLTPGQGSNQPQHF; cdr3_nt: TGTGCCAGCAGCTTAACTCCGGGACAGGGGAGTAATCAGCCCCAGCATTTT
d_call: TRBD1; clone_size: .; v_call: TRBV7-2; j_call: TRBJ2-7; cdr3_aa: CASSEREGGHYEQYF; cdr3_nt: TGTGCCAGCAGCGAAAGGGAAGGGGGCCACTACGAGCAGTACTTC